The T cell receptor beta chain under discussion was sequenced for a study of cytomegalovirus exposure and HLA in healthy donors. At the level of the study: From HLA-typed donors, an early data release held around 80 million unique TCRs. Study outcomes and limitations: Of the V segments, some could not be distinguished, including TRBV6-2 and TRBV6-3, and were excluded. Fewer N-insertions than the roughly 630-donor mean were reportedly shown by an Asian-associated ancestry cluster in a later analysis.

The CDR3 totals 14 residues. The germline V and J ends were trimmed by 5 bases and 0 bases, with 8 bases remaining between them. Germline loops: CDR1 MNHEY, CDR2 SMNVEV (reference sequence). As regards this clone: The target antigen is unknown.

Primers included in the PCR were 60 Vbeta and 13 Jbeta primers. Original data processing: Later, roughly 86 million unique TCR beta chains were counted in an analysis, and roughly 10 million of them were shared. This table comes from immunoSEQ multiplex PCR, and its TCRdb copy is limited to in-frame clones, with some not included. That table gives V, J and clone size, and the DNA gave D and trimming. Of around 150,000 clones in the sample, around 65% were seen once. Material: PBMCs. This receptor was taken from a woman aged 55-70 years in good health and CMV-seronegative. This chain links TRBV27 with TRBJ1-3; D is ambiguous. Here the CDR3 reads CASSNRGSGNTIYF. DNA for the CDR3: TGTGCCAGCAGTAACCGGGGCTCTGGAAACACCATATATTTT.